This T cell receptor beta chain was recovered during a study of cytomegalovirus exposure and HLA in healthy donors. Overall study: There were fewer than 130 million unique TCR beta sequences, drawn from about 179 million T cells, in an earlier analysis. Broader study findings: Later analysis revealed greater clonal expansion in HLA-associated TCR beta chains than in equally common others.

As to this clone: Its cognate antigen is unknown.

Trimming removed 4 bases at V and 3 bases at J, with 13 bases between. CDR1 SGHAT and CDR2 FQNNGV come from the germline V gene. CDR3 size: 14 residues. PCR employed 60 Vbeta and 13 Jbeta primers. Only in-frame clones appear in the TCRdb table, and some are missing; sequencing was by immunoSEQ multiplex PCR. Here the sample spans about 120,000 clones, more than 60% being singletons. The chain has TRBV11-2 and TRBJ2-7, with D possibly TRBD2 on 7 matching bases. The TCR comes from a woman aged 40-49 years in good health and CMV-seronegative. Sequencing was done on a sample of PBMCs. The CDR3 coding sequence is TGTGCCAGCAGCTCTAGCGGAGGGGGCTACGAGCAGTACTTC. This codes for CASSSSGGGYEQYF.